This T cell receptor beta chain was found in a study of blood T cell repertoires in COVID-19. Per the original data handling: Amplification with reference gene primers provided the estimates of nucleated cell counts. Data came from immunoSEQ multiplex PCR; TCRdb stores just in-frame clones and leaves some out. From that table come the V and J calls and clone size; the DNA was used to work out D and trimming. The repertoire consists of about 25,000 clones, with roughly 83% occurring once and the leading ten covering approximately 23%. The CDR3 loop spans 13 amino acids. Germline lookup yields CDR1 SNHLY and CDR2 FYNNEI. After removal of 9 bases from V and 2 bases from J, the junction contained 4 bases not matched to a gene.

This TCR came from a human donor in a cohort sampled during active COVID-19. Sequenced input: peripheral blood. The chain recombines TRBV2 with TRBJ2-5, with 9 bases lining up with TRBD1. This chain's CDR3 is CARGTGPQETQYF. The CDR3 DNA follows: TGTGCCAGGGGGACAGGGCCTCAAGAGACCCAGTACTTC. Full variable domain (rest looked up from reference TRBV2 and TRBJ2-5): EPEVTQTPSHQVTQMGQEVILRCVPISNHLYFYWYRQILGQKVEFLVSFYNNEISEKSEIFDDQFSVERPDGSNFTLKIRSTKLEDSAMYFCARGTGPQETQYFGPGTRLLVL.